This passage covers 23 T cell receptor beta chains from one sample sequenced in a study of T cell repertoires in cytomegalovirus infection. Each CDR3 protein gets one entry after TCRdb re-called the reads with MiXCR. The table has under 800,000 distinct CDR3 sequences, roughly 24% seen once. Sample: CD8+ T cells from PBMCs. These receptors came from a human donor in good health (CMV status not recorded). Some clones in this sample may be carry-over from other donors' samples.

This clonotype was seen at least ten times. The rearrangement links TRBV12-3 or TRBV12-4 to TRBJ1-6; D gene unclear. There are 14 residues in the CDR3. The germline V and J ends were trimmed by 6 bases and 0 bases, with 6 bases remaining between them. CDR3 nucleotide sequence: TGTGCCAGCAGCTACCGCTCCTATAATTCACCCCTCCACTTT. Translation gives CASSYRSYNSPLHF.

The CDR3, as DNA: TGCAGCGTTGACCACCGGGACAGCTACACTGAAGCTTTCTTT. This translates into CSVDHRDSYTEAFF. The chain is built from TRBV29-1 and TRBJ1-1, with TRBD1 matching 7 bases. Looked up from germline, CDR1 is SQVTM and CDR2 is ANQGSEA. The junction had 7 bases not matched to a gene; V was cut back by 3 bases and J by 3 bases. The CDR3 has 14 residues.

V and J are TRBV6-2 or TRBV6-3 and TRBJ2-5; TRBD2 might be the D (6 bases). Trimming stripped 7 bases from V and 5 bases from J, with 17 bases between. Germline CDR1 MNHEY, CDR2 SVGEGT. This CDR3 spans 14 amino acids. This chain's CDR3 is CASMTGTLPETQYF. In nucleotides, the CDR3 is TGTGCCAGCATGACCGGGACTCTCCCCGAGACCCAGTACTTC.

The gene calls are TRBV28 and TRBJ2-6; TRBD1 is a possible D gene (5 bases). The CDR3 length is 17 residues. The V gene lost 3 bases and the J gene lost 0 bases, with 12 bases spanning the gap. The germline gives CDR1 MDHEN, CDR2 SYDVKM. CDR3 DNA sequence: TGTGCCAGCAGTTTCTACGACAGATACTCTGGGGCCAACGTCCTGACTTTC. It encodes CASSFYDRYSGANVLTF.

This clonotype was found many times. The chain carries TRBV2 and TRBJ2-2, with 13 bases lining up with TRBD2. The ends lost 4 bases at V and 5 bases at J; junction bases unmatched: 1. Germline V lookup: CDR1 SNHLY, CDR2 FYNNEI. The CDR3 runs 15 residues. The CDR3 spells CASSGTSGGTGELFF. CDR3 nucleotide sequence: TGTGCCAGCAGTGGGACTAGCGGGGGAACCGGGGAGCTGTTTTTT.

The J gene is TRBJ2-7, the V gene TRBV12-3 or TRBV12-4; D call uncertain. The CDR3 covers 12 residues. The germline V and J ends were trimmed by 6 bases and 3 bases, with 9 bases remaining between them. The CDR3 loop is CASSPRYYEQYF. CDR3 DNA sequence: TGTGCCAGCAGCCCCCGATACTACGAGCAGTACTTC.

This clonotype has a handful of counts. V gene TRBV28 combines with J gene TRBJ2-3; D is unclear. With 7 bases removed from V and 5 bases from J, the gap between germline ends came to 7 bases. Germline-derived CDR1 and CDR2 are MDHEN and SYDVKM. The CDR3 has 11 residues. The CDR3 nucleotides are TGTGCCAGCACCGACGGAGATACGCAGTATTTT. It codes for CASTDGDTQYF.

This clonotype was seen many times. The genes are TRBV7-2 and TRBJ2-5; 10 nucleotides agree with TRBD2. Germline lookup yields CDR1 SGHTA and CDR2 FQGNSA. There are 17 residues in the CDR3. The junction had 7 bases not matched to a gene; V was cut back by 2 bases and J by 1 base. Written as DNA, the CDR3 is TGTGCCAGCAGCTTAATAGCGGGGGGCCCCGTCCAAGAGACCCAGTACTTC. The encoded protein is CASSLIAGGPVQETQYF.

V usage is TRBV7-9 and J usage is TRBJ2-3; D is possibly TRBD1 (7 bases). The V end was cut by 5 bases, the J end by 9 bases, with 21 bases between. Germline CDR1 SEHNR, CDR2 FQNEAQ (reference sequence). The CDR3 spans 15 residues. The CDR3 DNA is TGTGCCAGCAGCCCTAGCGCCCGGGACAGACAAACGCAGTATTTT. Amino acids: CASSPSARDRQTQYF.

This clonotype was detected many times. V gene TRBV28 combines with J gene TRBJ1-5; 8 nucleotides align to TRBD1. The ends lost 5 bases at V and 7 bases at J; junction bases unmatched: 4. This CDR3 is 13 amino acids long. Germline-derived CDR1 and CDR2 are MDHEN and SYDVKM. CDR3 DNA: TGTGCCAGCAGTGACAGGGGCGAACAGCCCCAGCATTTT. This encodes CASSDRGEQPQHF.

This clonotype was counted ten times or more. CDR3 sequence (DNA): TGTGCCAGCAGCTTAGGAGAGGGACAGTTCCACTACGAGCAGTACTTC. Protein sequence: CASSLGEGQFHYEQYF. The rearrangement links TRBV7-2 to TRBJ2-7; 7 nucleotides align to TRBD1. Germline-derived CDR1 and CDR2 are SGHTA and FQGNSA. The trim removed 1 base at V and 3 bases at J, leaving 9 bases unmatched. The CDR3 is 16 residues long.

A few counts support this clonotype. The CDR3 region is CASSQDAVAGGREQYF. Here the CDR3 DNA reads TGTGCCAGCAGCCAAGATGCGGTAGCGGGGGGGCGCGAGCAGTACTTC. The chain has TRBV4-2 and TRBJ2-7; 11 nucleotides agree with TRBD2. After removal of 0 bases from V and 6 bases from J, the junction contained 7 bases not matched to a gene. This CDR3 has 16 amino acids. Germline V CDR1 and CDR2: LGHNA, YNFKEQ.

This clonotype was counted many times. V usage is TRBV7-9 and J usage is TRBJ2-1; D gene ambiguous. Trimming left V 5 bases short and J 0 bases short, with 11 bases between. CDR3 length equals 15 residues. Germline V gene lookup returns CDR1 SEHNR and CDR2 FQNEAQ (reference sequence). The chain's CDR3 is CASSIDKSSYNEQFF. CDR3 in DNA: TGTGCCAGCAGCATCGACAAGAGCTCCTACAATGAGCAGTTCTTC.

The chain employs TRBV7-9 and TRBJ2-5, with 7 positions matching TRBD1. Germline CDR1 is SEHNR and CDR2 is FQNEAQ (reference sequence). This CDR3 is 14 amino acids long. V shed 7 bases and J 1 base; nucleotides not matched to a gene: 6. CDR3 sequence: CASTHDRAQETQYF. CDR3 sequence (DNA): TGTGCCAGCACCCACGACAGGGCCCAAGAGACCCAGTACTTC.

This clonotype turned up a few times. CDR3 sequence reads: CASNDQDRENSPLHF. The CDR3 DNA reads TGTGCCAGCAACGACCAGGACAGGGAAAATTCACCCCTCCACTTT. V and J are TRBV7-6 and TRBJ1-6; TRBD1 matches 8 bases. The CDR3 extends over 15 amino acids. With 7 bases clipped from V and 7 bases from J, the junction kept 9 bases outside the gene matches. Germline loops: CDR1 SGHVS, CDR2 FNYEAQ. The full variable domain, in which reference TRBV7-6 and TRBJ1-6 provide the parts outside the CDR3, is GAGVSQSPRYKVTKRGQDVALRCDPISGHVSLYWYRQALGQGPEFLTYFNYEAQQDKSGLPNDRFSAERPEGSISTLTIQRTEQRDSAMYRCASNDQDRENSPLHFGNGTRLTVT.

This clonotype was recorded many times. The V and J genes are TRBV7-2 and TRBJ2-3, with a possible D match to TRBD2 (6 bases). This CDR3 has 15 residues. Trimming shortened V by 5 bases and J by 1 base, and 13 bases separated the two germline ends. The germline CDR1 and CDR2 sequences are SGHTA and FQGNSA. The CDR3 spells CASSPAGTRTDTQYF. Here the CDR3 DNA reads TGTGCCAGCAGCCCCGCGGGGACTCGCACAGATACGCAGTATTTT.

The CDR3 sequence: CASSSPVGQGRETQYF. The CDR3 nucleotides read TGTGCCAGCAGCTCCCCCGTGGGACAGGGGCGAGAGACCCAGTACTTC. This chain uses TRBV7-9 with TRBJ2-5; 10 bases agree with TRBD1. The V segment lost 4 bases and the J segment 4 bases; nucleotides outside the gene matches: 9. The CDR3 is made up of 16 amino acids. Germline V CDR1 and CDR2: SEHNR, FQNEAQ (reference sequence).

This clonotype was counted ten times or more. The chain recombines TRBV11-3 with TRBJ2-5, with D perhaps TRBD2 (6 bases). Deletions cut 2 bases from V and 5 bases from J, with 9 bases between. This CDR3 is 13 amino acids long. Germline-derived CDR1 and CDR2 are SGHNT and YENEEA. CDR3 in amino acids: CASSLTRGETQYF. The DNA of the CDR3 is TGTGCCAGCAGCTTAACGCGGGGTGAGACCCAGTACTTC.

This clonotype was recorded many times. The chain links TRBV7-2 to TRBJ1-4, with TRBD1 matching over 7 bases. The CDR3 is 18 residues long. Germline V gives CDR1 SGHTA, CDR2 FQGNSA. Trimming took 6 bases from V and 3 from J; bases not matched to a gene: 16. The CDR3 nucleotides read TGTGCCAGCAGTGTGTCGGACAGGAAGGGAGTGGCTAATGAAAAACTGTTTTTT. It encodes CASSVSDRKGVANEKLFF.

The chain links TRBV6-6 to TRBJ1-4, with D possibly TRBD1 on 5 matching bases. Trimming left V 5 bases short and J 8 bases short, with 15 bases between. Germline-derived CDR1 and CDR2 are MNHNY and SVGAGI (reference sequence). The CDR3 extends over 14 amino acids. CDR3 residues: CASSKVGTPEKLFF. The CDR3 DNA reads as TGTGCCAGCAGTAAAGTCGGGACGCCCGAAAAACTGTTTTTT.

The rearrangement joins TRBV6-6 to TRBJ1-1; D is possibly TRBD1 (6 bases). Germline V CDR1 and CDR2: MNHNY, SVGAGI (reference sequence). This CDR3 is 16 amino acids long. Trimming removed 1 base at V and 1 base at J, with 13 bases between. The CDR3 sequence is CASSYFPGQPNTEAFF. The CDR3 DNA sequence: TGTGCCAGCAGTTACTTTCCCGGACAGCCGAACACTGAAGCTTTCTTT.

The rearrangement joins TRBV19 to TRBJ1-2, with D possibly TRBD1 on 5 matching bases. Per germline, CDR1 LNHDA and CDR2 SQIVND (reference sequence). The CDR3 runs to 15 residues. The ends were cut back, 9 bases at V and 4 bases at J, with 21 bases in the middle. The DNA for the CDR3 is TGTGCCAGCACCCCGTCAGGGTCCCGTTTCTATGGCTACACCTTC. Translated: CASTPSGSRFYGYTF.

The sample holds a few counts of this clonotype. The chain combines TRBV5-6 with TRBJ1-1; 7 bases fit TRBD1. The length of the CDR3 is 15 residues. The V and J ends lost 0 bases and 3 bases, in that order; junction bases with no gene match: 5. Germline assignment: CDR1 SGHDT and CDR2 YYEEEE. The CDR3 DNA reads TGTGCCAGCAGCTTGGACAGGGGATGGGACACTGAAGCTTTCTTT. Its translation is CASSLDRGWDTEAFF.